These T cell receptor beta chains were read from a single sample in a study of molecular identifiers for immune sequencing clone quantification. TCRdb redid the calling of the PCR reads with MiXCR, one entry per CDR3 protein. Of 45,000 to 65,000 distinct CDR3 sequences detected, around 25% appear once; the ten largest clones hold around 2%. Sequencing was carried out using naive CD8+ T cells from blood, with Jurkat cell RNA spiked in. The source is a human donor in good health. Some libraries in this study had Jurkat cell RNA spiked in. Both conserved end residues are part of each CDR3. D genes are given only for firm matches. Clone size, where shown, is once, few, many, or a class for clones that have expanded.

many	TRBD1	TRBV29-1	CSGTGSPETQYF
few	TRBD1	TRBV11-2	CASSLTPGGSGNTIYF
NA	TRBD2	TRBV29-1	CSVDGTSGASSYNEQFF
many	TRBD2	TRBV6-2/TRBV6-3	CASSYWGGGTDTQYF
many	NA	TRBV29-1	CSVEVRGLGEQYF
many	NA	TRBV28	CASSLIQDHRTKNIQYF
NA	NA	TRBV12-5	CASGPDSNNEQFF
NA	NA	TRBV5-1	CASSSTTEDGVITNTGELFF
many	TRBD1	TRBV20-1	CSAAPGTGARKTQYF
many	TRBD2	TRBV7-2	CASSLRLAGVTDTQYF
many	TRBD1	TRBV13	CASSDRVRTEAFF
many	TRBD1	TRBV2	CASSGGTGTTLGNQPQHF
many	TRBD2	TRBV11-1	CASHTGRVTFVDTQYF
many	TRBD2	TRBV6-5	CASSGTSGRYEQYF
NA	NA	TRBV9	CASSVVPDHLGNTGELFF
many	TRBD2	TRBV13	CASSLGLAPSSGANVLTF
NA	NA	TRBV19	CASGIGGHSLGTEAFF